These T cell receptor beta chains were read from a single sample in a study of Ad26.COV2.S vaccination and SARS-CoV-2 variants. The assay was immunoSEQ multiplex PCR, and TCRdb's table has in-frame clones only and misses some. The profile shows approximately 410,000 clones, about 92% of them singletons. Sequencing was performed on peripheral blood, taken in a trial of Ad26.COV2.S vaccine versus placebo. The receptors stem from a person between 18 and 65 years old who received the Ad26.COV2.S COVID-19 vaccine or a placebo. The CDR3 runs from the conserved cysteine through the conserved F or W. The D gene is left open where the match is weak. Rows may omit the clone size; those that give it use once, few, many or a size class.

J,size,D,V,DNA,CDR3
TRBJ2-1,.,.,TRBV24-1,TGTGCCACCAGTGACATCACGGGTGGTAATGAGCAGTTCTTC,CATSDITGGNEQFF
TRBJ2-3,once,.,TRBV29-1,TGCAGCGTTGCCCCAACAGATACGCAGTATTTT,CSVAPTDTQYF
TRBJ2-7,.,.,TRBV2,TGTGCCAGCAGTACCTACACTGTCCCGCCCTACGAGCAGTACTTC,CASSTYTVPPYEQYF
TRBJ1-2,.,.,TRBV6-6,TGTGCCAGCAGTTACTCACCAGGGCCGACCTATGGCTACACCTTC,CASSYSPGPTYGYTF
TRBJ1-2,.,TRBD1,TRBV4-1,TGCGCCAGCAGCCCTGGGACAGCAACTAACTATGGCTACACCTTC,CASSPGTATNYGYTF
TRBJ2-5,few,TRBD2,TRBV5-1,TGCGCCAGCAGCGATCTACTAGCGCCTCAAGAGACCCAGTACTTC,CASSDLLAPQETQYF
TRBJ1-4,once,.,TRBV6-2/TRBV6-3,TGTGCCAGCAGTTACTCGGGGGATCGAGTGTTTTTT,CASSYSGDRVFF
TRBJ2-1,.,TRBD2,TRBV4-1,TGCGCCAGCAGCCAAGTGGGACTAGCCGATCGCAGCTCCTACAATGAGCAGTTCTTC,CASSQVGLADRSSYNEQFF
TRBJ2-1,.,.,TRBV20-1,TGCAGTGCAACCTGGACGGAGGAGCAGTTCTTC,CSATWTEEQFF
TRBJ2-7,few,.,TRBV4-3,TGCGCCAGCAGCCAAGACTTCCAGGGTTCTATCTACGAGCAGTACTTC,CASSQDFQGSIYEQYF
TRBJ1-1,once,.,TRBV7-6,TGTGCCAGCAGCTTAGCGCCGTCCGGGAGCACTGAAGCTTTCTTT,CASSLAPSGSTEAFF
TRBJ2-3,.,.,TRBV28,TGTGCCAGCAGTTATCCAGGGGTTAGCACAGATACGCAGTATTTT,CASSYPGVSTDTQYF
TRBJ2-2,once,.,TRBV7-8,TGTGCCAGCAGCTTCATGGAGGGCCAGCCGAACACCGGGGAGCTGTTTTTT,CASSFMEGQPNTGELFF
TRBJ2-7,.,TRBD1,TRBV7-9,TGTGCCAGCAGCTTAACATCGACAGGGTATTACGAGCAGTACTTC,CASSLTSTGYYEQYF
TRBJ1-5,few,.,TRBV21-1,TGTGCCATCCGAGACAGGGTCTACAATCAGCCCCAGCATTTT,CAIRDRVYNQPQHF
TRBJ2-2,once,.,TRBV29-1,TGCAGCGTTGAAGATCCAGAGGAGGGCGGGGAGCTGTTTTTT,CSVEDPEEGGELFF
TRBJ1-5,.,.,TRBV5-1,TGCGCCAGCAGCTTGGGTCAGTATAGCAATCAGCCCCAGCATTTT,CASSLGQYSNQPQHF
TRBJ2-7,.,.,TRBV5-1,TGCGCCAGCAGCTACGGCAAGGGGGTGAGTTCCGAGCAGTACTTC,CASSYGKGVSSEQYF
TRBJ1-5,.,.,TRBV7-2,TGTGCCAGCAGCTTAGTTGGAGATAGTAGCAATCAGCCCCAGCATTTT,CASSLVGDSSNQPQHF
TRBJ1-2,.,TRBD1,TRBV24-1,TGTGCCACCAGTGACGTAAAAGGACAGGGCGGCTATGGCTACACCTTC,CATSDVKGQGGYGYTF
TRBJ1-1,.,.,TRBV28,TGTGCCAGCAGGATGAACACTGAAGCTTTCTTT,CASRMNTEAFF
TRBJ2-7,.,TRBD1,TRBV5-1,TGCGCCAGCAGCGCCGGGACAGGGGGCTACGAGCAGTACTTC,CASSAGTGGYEQYF
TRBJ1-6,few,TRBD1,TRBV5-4,TGTGCCAGCAGGCAGGGACAGGGGGTTAATTCACCCCTCCACTTT,CASRQGQGVNSPLHF
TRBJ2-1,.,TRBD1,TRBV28,TGTGCCAGCAGTTTGGGGACAGGCACTAATGAGCAGTTCTTC,CASSLGTGTNEQFF
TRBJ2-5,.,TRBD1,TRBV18,TGTGCCAGCTCACCGGGACAGGGATCAGAGACCCAGTACTTC,CASSPGQGSETQYF
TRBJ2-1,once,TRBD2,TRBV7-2,TGTGCCAGCATCAGTACTAGCGGAGACAATGAGCAGTTCTTC,CASISTSGDNEQFF
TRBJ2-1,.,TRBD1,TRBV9,TGTGCCAGCAGCGGCCCCAATCATCGACAGGGAGCCTACAATGAGCAGTTCTTC,CASSGPNHRQGAYNEQFF
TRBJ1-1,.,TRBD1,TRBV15,TGTGCCACCAGCCGACGGGGACAGGGAGTGACTGAAGCTTTCTTT,CATSRRGQGVTEAFF
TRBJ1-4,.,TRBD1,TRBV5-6,TGTGCCAGCAGCTTGAAGTGGGGGACAGGGGATGAAAAACTGTTTTTT,CASSLKWGTGDEKLFF
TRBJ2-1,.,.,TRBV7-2,TGTGCCAGCAGCTTAGTGAACAGCTACAATGAGCAGTTCTTC,CASSLVNSYNEQFF
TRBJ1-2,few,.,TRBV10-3,TGTGCCATCAGTGAACGGGAATTCGGAGTCGACTATGGCTACACCTTC,CAISEREFGVDYGYTF
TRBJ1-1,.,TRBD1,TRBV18,TGTGCCAGCTCACCTGACAGGGGATCGGGGGTTGAAGCTTTCTTT,CASSPDRGSGVEAFF
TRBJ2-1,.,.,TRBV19,TGTGCCAGTAGTCACCGGGGCCACCCCTACAATGAGCAGTTCTTC,CASSHRGHPYNEQFF
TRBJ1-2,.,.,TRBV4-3,TGCGCCAGCAGCCAAGCTCGTGGTGCCCTTAACTATGGCTACACCTTC,CASSQARGALNYGYTF
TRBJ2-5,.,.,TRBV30,TGTGCCTGGAGTGTGGGCTATCAAGAGACCCAGTACTTC,CAWSVGYQETQYF
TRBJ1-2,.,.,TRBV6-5,TGTGCCAGCAGTTACCCGGACACCGTTTGGTATGGCTACACCTTC,CASSYPDTVWYGYTF
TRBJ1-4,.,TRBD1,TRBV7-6,TGTGCCAGCAGCGCCCCACCAGGGGGGGATGAAAAACTGTTTTTT,CASSAPPGGDEKLFF
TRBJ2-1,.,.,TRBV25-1,TGTGCCAGCAGTGAATCTTCGGGACTTTCCTACAATGAGCAGTTCTTC,CASSESSGLSYNEQFF
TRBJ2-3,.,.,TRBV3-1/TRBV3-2,TGTGCCAGCAGCCAAGTGTCGTCCGCTCGTGTATTCACCGCCACAGATACGCAGTATTTT,CASSQVSSARVFTATDTQYF
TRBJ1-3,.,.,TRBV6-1,TGTGCCAGCAGTGAAGACCTAGTTGTAGACACCATATATTTT,CASSEDLVVDTIYF
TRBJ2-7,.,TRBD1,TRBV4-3,TGCGCCAGCAGCCAGACCGGGACAGGGAATTACGAGCAGTACTTC,CASSQTGTGNYEQYF
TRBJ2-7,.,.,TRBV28,TGTGCCAGCAGTTTAGGGTTCTACGAGCAGTACTTC,CASSLGFYEQYF
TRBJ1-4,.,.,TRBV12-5,TGTGCTAGTGGTTTGGTACCGCGGGGCGCTGATGAAAAACTGTTTTTT,CASGLVPRGADEKLFF
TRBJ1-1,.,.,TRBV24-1,TGTGCCACCAGTGACCGGGACCGGATCGGAGCTTTCTTT,CATSDRDRIGAFF
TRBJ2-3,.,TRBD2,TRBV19,TGTGCCAGTGCGCAGCGGGGGATCACAGATACGCAGTATTTT,CASAQRGITDTQYF
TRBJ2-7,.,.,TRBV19,TGTGCCAGTAGTAAGCAGGGGTCCTACGAGCAGTACTTC,CASSKQGSYEQYF
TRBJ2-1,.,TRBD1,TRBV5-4,TGTGCCAGCAGCTCAGACAGGGCCTCCTACAATGAGCAGTTCTTC,CASSSDRASYNEQFF
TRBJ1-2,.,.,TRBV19,TGTGCCAGTAGGACAGGCTCCGGTAACTATGGCTACACCTTC,CASRTGSGNYGYTF
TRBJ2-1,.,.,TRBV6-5,TGTGCCAGCAGTTTCCAACTAATCGATGAGCAGTTCTTC,CASSFQLIDEQFF